The 21 T cell receptor beta chains below come from one sample, sequenced in a study of metastatic and nonmetastatic thyroid tumors. Thyroid surgery was performed in patients who had received no treatment beforehand. TCRdb re-called the PCR reads through MiXCR. The data show some 40,000 clones, 20% to 25% seen once. Specimen: tumor tissue. The receptors were gathered from a female donor with papillary thyroid cancer or a benign thyroid nodule (not recorded which). Some clones in this sample may be carry-over from other donors' samples.

The rearrangement uses TRBV11-3 and TRBJ2-7; 9 bases fit TRBD2. This CDR3 region has 14 residues. The V gene end was trimmed by 5 bases and the J gene end by 5 bases; junction bases not matched to a gene: 7. CDR1 is SGHNT, CDR2 YENEEA, per germline. DNA of the CDR3: TGTGCCAGCAGCCGTAGCGGGAGAGAGGACGAGCAGTACTTC. It encodes CASSRSGREDEQYF.

As regards this clone: This CDR3 is also generated by other DNA sequences in the sample. This chain uses TRBV5-6 with TRBJ1-2; TRBD1 matches 9 bases. This CDR3 contains 15 residues. Trimming at V came to 0 bases and at J to 4 bases, leaving 4 bases not matched to a gene. Germline V gives CDR1 SGHDT, CDR2 YYEEEE. CDR3 nucleotides: TGTGCCAGCAGCTTGGTTGGACAGGGGACCTATGGCTACACCTTC. Its protein product is CASSLVGQGTYGYTF.

The V and J genes are TRBV12-3 or TRBV12-4 and TRBJ2-1; D assignment may be TRBD1 or TRBD2 (5 bases each). This CDR3 comprises 16 residues. V dropped 1 base and J dropped 7 bases, with 17 bases sitting between them. CDR3 residues: CASSLVLSDWGNEQFF. DNA of the CDR3: TGTGCCAGCAGTTTAGTACTATCGGACTGGGGGAATGAGCAGTTCTTC.

This clone has just a few counts. J is TRBJ1-3 and V is TRBV20-1; D unresolved. The CDR3 is 15 amino acids. In germline, CDR1 is DFQATT, CDR2 SNEGSKA (reference sequence). V was shortened by 5 bases and J by 6 bases, with 20 bases between the two germline ends. The CDR3 region has the DNA TGCAGTGCTGACGCGGCGACGGATCTGGTAAACACCATATATTTT. As protein: CSADAATDLVNTIYF.

The chain joins TRBV6-1 to TRBJ2-7, with D possibly matching TRBD2 (6 bases). V lost 6 bases, J lost 2 bases, and 14 bases lay in between. The CDR3 consists of 14 residues. In germline, CDR1 is MNHNS, CDR2 SASEGT. The DNA for the CDR3 is TGTGCCAGCAGGCCCACCGGGAGTACCTACGAGCAGTACTTC. Residues: CASRPTGSTYEQYF.

There are many counts of this clone. CDR3 protein: CSASTVSNQPQHF. The DNA for the CDR3 is TGCAGTGCTTCGACAGTTAGCAATCAGCCCCAGCATTTT. V gene TRBV20-1 combines with J gene TRBJ1-5; possibly TRBD1 for D (5 bases). The CDR3 is made up of 13 amino acids. Trimming removed 5 bases at V and 0 bases at J, with 8 bases between. Germline V gene lookup returns CDR1 DFQATT and CDR2 SNEGSKA (reference sequence).

The rearrangement links TRBV20-1 to TRBJ2-7, with 9 nucleotides matching TRBD2. The CDR3 length is 13 residues. Germline assignment: CDR1 DFQATT and CDR2 SNEGSKA (reference sequence). J lost 6 bases, V lost 0 bases, and 3 bases had no gene match. The CDR3 nucleotides are TGCAGTGCTAGAGATCAGCGGGAGGCCGAGCAGTACTTC. It codes for CSARDQREAEQYF.

This clone was detected many times. The chain combines TRBV5-6 with TRBJ2-3; 11 bases are shared with TRBD2. Looked up from germline, CDR1 is SGHDT and CDR2 is YYEEEE. The CDR3 is 15 residues long. The junction had 7 bases not matched to a gene; V was cut back by 1 base and J by 9 bases. The DNA for the CDR3 is TGTGCCAGCAGCTTGAGTAGCGGGGGGGAGGGAACGCAGTATTTT. Translation: CASSLSSGGEGTQYF. Combining the CDR3 with reference TRBV5-6 and TRBJ2-3 gives the whole variable domain DAGVTQSPTHLIKTRGQQVTLRCSPKSGHDTVSWYQQALGQGPQFIFQYYEEEERQRGNFPDRFSGHQFPNYSSELNVNALLLGDSALYLCASSLSSGGEGTQYFGPGTRLTVL.

This clone showed up many times. The rearrangement links TRBV6-1 to TRBJ2-5, with 9 bases matching TRBD1. Germline CDR1 is MNHNS and CDR2 is SASEGT. The V gene end was trimmed by 0 bases and the J gene end by 1 base; junction bases not matched to a gene: 0. This CDR3 region has 15 residues. CDR3 DNA sequence: TGTGCCAGCAGTGAAGCGACAGGGGGCCAAGAGACCCAGTACTTC. Its protein product is CASSEATGGQETQYF.

The chain has TRBV5-6 and TRBJ2-2, with 9 nucleotides matching TRBD1. V shed 0 bases, J shed 6 bases, and the junction held 0 bases outside the gene matches. Germline CDR1 reads SGHDT; CDR2 reads YYEEEE. The CDR3 runs 14 residues. Here the CDR3 reads CASSLGQGAGELFF. CDR3 bases: TGTGCCAGCAGCTTGGGACAGGGGGCCGGGGAGCTGTTTTTT.

This sequence joins TRBV20-1 and TRBJ2-7; D assignment may be TRBD1 or TRBD2 (5 bases each). Trimming left V 0 bases short and J 2 bases short, with 14 bases between. The length of the CDR3 is 15 residues. CDR1 is DFQATT, CDR2 SNEGSKA, per germline (reference sequence). CDR3 residues: CSARDSTGTPYEQYF. CDR3 bases: TGCAGTGCTAGAGACTCGACCGGGACCCCCTACGAGCAGTACTTC.

This clone came up once. V usage is TRBV7-3 and J usage is TRBJ2-1, with D perhaps matching TRBD1 (8 bases). Germline values: CDR1 SGHTA, CDR2 FQGTGA. This CDR3 comprises 15 residues. Trimming took 5 bases from V and 4 from J, leaving 15 bases between them. The CDR3 region is CASSLDRGGYNEQFF. DNA for the CDR3: TGTGCCAGCAGCCTAGACAGGGGAGGGTACAATGAGCAGTTCTTC. The full variable domain, completed using reference TRBV7-3 and TRBJ2-1, is GAGVSQTPSNKVTEKGKYVELRCDPISGHTALYWYRQSLGQGPEFLIYFQGTGAADDSGLPNDRFFAVRPEGSVSTLKIQRTERGDSAVYLCASSLDRGGYNEQFFGPGTRLTVL.

For the CDR3, the DNA is TGCGCCAGCAGCTTATACGGGACTAGCGAGTACGAGCAGTACTTC. Its translation is CASSLYGTSEYEQYF. The chain joins TRBV5-1 to TRBJ2-7; 10 positions match TRBD2. This CDR3 region has 15 residues. The ends lost 2 bases at V and 4 bases at J; junction bases unmatched: 6. Germline CDR1 and CDR2: SGHRS and YFSETQ. Drawing the rest from reference TRBV5-1 and TRBJ2-7, the complete variable domain is KAGVTQTPRYLIKTRGQQVTLSCSPISGHRSVSWYQQTPGQGLQFLFEYFSETQRNKGNFPGRFSGRQFSNSRSEMNVSTLELGDSALYLCASSLYGTSEYEQYFGPGTRLTVT.

The rearrangement uses TRBV6-1 and TRBJ2-7, with D possibly being TRBD1 (7 bases). There are 16 residues in the CDR3. CDR1 and CDR2 from the germline V gene are MNHNS and SASEGT. The ends were cut back, 5 bases at V and 4 bases at J, with 21 bases in the middle. The CDR3 DNA reads as TGTGCCAGCAGTCGAATCGGGACAGCAGGAGGGTACGAGCAGTACTTC. It is translated as CASSRIGTAGGYEQYF.

A word on this clone: Relative to the germline gene, one junction end is altered; a read error may explain this. The identical CDR3 is also encoded by other nucleotide sequences in the sample. The chain has TRBV28 and TRBJ1-5, with unresolved D. CDR1 MDHEN and CDR2 SYDVKM come from the germline V gene. This CDR3 has 14 amino acids. This CDR3 is CASHPRGVNQPQHF. As DNA, the CDR3 is TGTGCCAGCCACCCCCGTGGGGTCAATCAACCCCAGCATTTT.

The chain uses TRBV19 and TRBJ2-1; 8 bases align to TRBD2. This CDR3 contains 16 residues. From germline, CDR1 is LNHDA and CDR2 SQIVND (reference sequence). V trimming: 6 bases; J trimming: 4 bases; junction bases outside the gene matches: 11. Here the CDR3 DNA reads TGTGCCAGTAGCTTGGATGGTAGCGGGGCTTACAATGAGCAGTTCTTC. It is translated as CASSLDGSGAYNEQFF.

The chain employs TRBV20-1 and TRBJ1-2; D ambiguous. The CDR3 is 16 residues long. Germline values: CDR1 DFQATT, CDR2 SNEGSKA (reference sequence). Trimming took 3 bases from V and 4 from J, leaving 21 bases between them. In DNA, the CDR3 is TGCAGTGCTAGCGAACCCGAAGGGTCCCGGGGCTATGGCTACACCTTC. Protein: CSASEPEGSRGYGYTF.

This clone was counted ten times or more. This sequence joins TRBV13 and TRBJ2-1; 12 bases match TRBD2. This CDR3 comprises 16 residues. The germline V gene encodes CDR1 PRHDT and CDR2 FYEKMQ (reference sequence). The junction had 7 bases not matched to a gene; V was cut back by 5 bases and J by 5 bases. CDR3 amino acids: CASSPWTSGTNNEQFF. CDR3 sequence (DNA): TGTGCCAGCAGCCCCTGGACTAGCGGGACGAACAATGAGCAGTTCTTC.

The chain has TRBV9 and TRBJ2-1; 10 positions agree with TRBD2. This CDR3 spans 17 amino acids. Germline V lookup: CDR1 SGDLS, CDR2 YYNGEE. The V segment lost 0 bases and the J segment 7 bases; nucleotides outside the gene matches: 10. CDR3 loop: CASSVVAGGPLENEQFF. The CDR3 DNA reads TGTGCCAGCAGCGTAGTAGCGGGAGGACCTTTGGAGAATGAGCAGTTCTTC.

This clone was counted ten times or more. The chain links TRBV5-1 to TRBJ2-7; 9 bases agree with TRBD1. V dropped 4 bases and J dropped 4; count of bases not matched to a gene: 9. Germline V CDR1 and CDR2: SGHRS, YFSETQ. The CDR3 totals 15 residues. The CDR3 DNA reads as TGCGCCAGCAGCCCCTCGGGACAGGGACGATACGAGCAGTACTTC. Amino acids: CASSPSGQGRYEQYF.

The chain joins TRBV20-1 to TRBJ1-1, with TRBD1 matching over 9 bases. V shed 5 bases, J shed 1 base, and the junction held 8 bases outside the gene matches. The CDR3 totals 15 residues. The germline gives CDR1 DFQATT, CDR2 SNEGSKA (reference sequence). The chain's CDR3 is CSAATGGGENTEAFF. The CDR3 region has the DNA TGCAGTGCTGCCACAGGGGGCGGGGAGAACACTGAAGCTTTCTTT.